This T cell receptor beta chain was recovered during a study of response to subunit inactivated influenza vaccine. TCRdb redid the calling of the RT-PCR reads with MiXCR, one entry per CDR3 protein. The table has about 520,000 distinct CDR3 sequences, less than 7.5% seen once; the top ten hold about an eighth. Unmatched junction bases numbered 3, after V lost 4 bases and J lost 0 bases. The CDR3 spans 15 residues. CDR1 and CDR2 from the germline V gene are DFQATT and SNEGSKA (reference sequence). Sequenced here: PBMCs from blood, sampled approximately 25 months after vaccination. The receptor's source is a man aged 50-75 years who received an inactivated influenza vaccine. The chain is built from TRBV20-1 and TRBJ2-3, with 11 bases aligning to TRBD2. The CDR3 protein is CSAIGTSGSTDTQYF. In DNA form, the CDR3 reads TGCAGTGCTATCGGGACTAGCGGTAGCACAGATACGCAGTATTTT.